These 16 T cell receptor beta chains were sequenced from one sample in a study of response to subunit inactivated influenza vaccine. TCRdb re-called the RT-PCR reads through MiXCR, storing one row per CDR3 protein. The table has approximately 680,000 distinct CDR3 sequences, 15% to 19% seen once. The material sequenced was PBMCs from blood, taken 11 to 12 days after vaccination. Receptors were obtained from a middle-aged man who received an inactivated influenza vaccine.

This clonotype was recorded a few times. This chain connects TRBV5-1 to TRBJ2-3; D might be TRBD2 (6 bases). Between the trimmed V and J ends, which lost 4 bases and 1 base, there was a span of 13 bases. The V gene's germline CDR1 is SGHRS and CDR2 YFSETQ. This CDR3 region has 15 residues. CDR3 in DNA: TGCGCCAGCAGCCTACTAGCTTCTCGCACAGATACGCAGTATTTT. Translation gives CASSLLASRTDTQYF.

This clonotype was recorded a few times. The V and J genes are TRBV21-1 and TRBJ2-5; TRBD2, as called in the table, went unchecked against the DNA. TRBV21-1 is listed as a pseudogene. The CDR3 is 16 residues long. The chain's CDR3 is CASSKDCGLPKETQYF. In nucleotides, the CDR3 is TGTGCCAGCAGCAAAGATTGCGGCCTTCCGAAAGAGACCCAGTACTTC.

The rearrangement links TRBV2 to TRBJ1-2, with D perhaps TRBD1 (6 bases). Germline values: CDR1 SNHLY, CDR2 FYNNEI. V lost 4 bases to trimming and J lost 2 bases, with 14 bases between them. The CDR3 runs to 15 residues. The CDR3 protein is CASSGWGDRNYGYTF. The CDR3 DNA follows: TGTGCCAGCAGTGGATGGGGCGACAGGAACTATGGCTACACCTTC. Based on the CDR3 plus reference TRBV2 and TRBJ1-2, the full variable domain is EPEVTQTPSHQVTQMGQEVILRCVPISNHLYFYWYRQILGQKVEFLVSFYNNEISEKSEIFDDQFSVERPDGSNFTLKIRSTKLEDSAMYFCASSGWGDRNYGYTFGSGTRLTVV.

This clonotype was seen a handful of times. This sequence joins TRBV6-1 and TRBJ2-3, with 8 bases identical to TRBD2. J gave up 4 bases and V 6 bases, and 9 bases lay outside the gene matches. The CDR3 consists of 15 residues. In germline, CDR1 is MNHNS, CDR2 SASEGT. CDR3 DNA: TGTGCCAGCAGCCCCCCCGGGACTAGGGCAGATACGCAGTATTTT. It yields the protein CASSPPGTRADTQYF.

This chain connects TRBV6-1 to TRBJ2-7; D perhaps matches TRBD1 (6 bases). The length of the CDR3 is 15 residues. V dropped 6 bases and J dropped 0 bases, with 15 bases sitting between them. Germline lookup yields CDR1 MNHNS and CDR2 SASEGT. CDR3 residues: CASSPPGTYSYEQYF. CDR3 coding DNA: TGTGCCAGCAGCCCCCCGGGGACATACTCCTACGAGCAGTACTTC.

With respect to this clonotype: Since no conserved phenylalanine or tryptophan closes the CDR3, a read error is the likely cause. This rearrangement joins TRBV3-1 to TRBJ2-7; tentative D call: TRBD1 (6 bases). V shed 5 bases and J shed 1 base, with 15 bases lying between them. The germline CDR1 and CDR2 sequences are LGHDT and YNNKEL (reference sequence). This CDR3 is 15 amino acids long. The CDR3 coding sequence is TGTGCCAGCAGCAGTCTCGGGGACACTTCCTACGAGCAGTACTCC. It yields the protein CASSSLGDTSYEQYS.

This clonotype was counted only a few times. The rearrangement links TRBV2 to TRBJ2-3, with D uncertain. Germline loops: CDR1 SNHLY, CDR2 FYNNEI. This CDR3 has 12 amino acids. Trimming shortened V by 6 bases and J by 5 bases, and 9 bases separated the two germline ends. DNA of the CDR3: TGTGCCAGCAGAAGCTACGGAGATACGCAGTATTTT. The encoded protein is CASRSYGDTQYF.

This rearrangement joins TRBV28 to TRBJ2-7, with 9 bases matching TRBD1. After removal of 6 bases from V and 4 bases from J, the junction contained 7 bases not matched to a gene. Germline V lookup: CDR1 MDHEN, CDR2 SYDVKM. This CDR3 is built from 14 residues. For the CDR3, the DNA is TGTGCCAGCAGGGCCGGGACAGGGTTATACGAGCAGTACTTC. Encoded protein: CASRAGTGLYEQYF.

J is TRBJ2-7 and V is TRBV20-1; TRBD1 agrees at 8 bases. Germline loops: CDR1 DFQATT, CDR2 SNEGSKA (reference sequence). This CDR3 contains 15 residues. With 6 bases clipped from V and 5 bases from J, the junction kept 15 bases outside the gene matches. The chain's CDR3 is CSAGGRTGNIHEQYF. The CDR3 nucleotides read TGCAGTGCCGGGGGTAGGACAGGGAATATCCACGAGCAGTACTTC.

This clonotype was seen more than once but under ten times. The chain carries TRBV12-3 or TRBV12-4 and TRBJ2-1; 7 bases line up with TRBD1. V lost 4 bases, J lost 5 bases, and 14 bases stayed unmatched. The CDR3 totals 17 residues. DNA of the CDR3: TGTGCCAGCAGTTCCCTACCCCCGGACAGGTACGACAATGAGCAGTTCTTC. This translates into CASSSLPPDRYDNEQFF.

This clonotype was counted a few times. The V gene is TRBV20-1, the J gene TRBJ2-5, with a tentative D call TRBD1 (6 bases). This CDR3 is built from 15 residues. V was cut by 4 bases and J by 2 bases, with 17 bases left in between. The germline gives CDR1 DFQATT, CDR2 SNEGSKA (reference sequence). This chain's CDR3 is CSAMPGHRIQETQYF. The CDR3 bases are TGCAGTGCTATGCCGGGACACCGTATTCAAGAGACCCAGTACTTC.

This clonotype appeared a few times. The chain links TRBV12-3 or TRBV12-4 to TRBJ2-4, with a weak D call TRBD1 (5 bases). This CDR3 contains 14 residues. With 4 bases removed from V and 5 bases from J, the gap between germline ends came to 12 bases. CDR3 in DNA: TGTGCCAGCAGTTCGACTGACAGAGAAAACATTCAGTACTTC. Translated, it gives CASSSTDRENIQYF.

This clonotype was counted many times. The rearrangement joins TRBV20-1 to TRBJ2-3; the D call may be TRBD1 or TRBD2 (6 bases each). Germline loops: CDR1 DFQATT, CDR2 SNEGSKA (reference sequence). The CDR3 is 14 residues long. The V gene lost 1 base and the J gene lost 0 bases, with 8 bases spanning the gap. CDR3 bases: TGCAGTGCTAGAGGGGGGGCTAGCACAGATACGCAGTATTTT. Translation: CSARGGASTDTQYF.

This chain connects TRBV3-1 to TRBJ2-1; TRBD2 aligns across 8 bases. Trimming at V came to 1 base and at J to 6 bases, leaving 5 bases not matched to a gene. Germline values: CDR1 LGHDT, CDR2 YNNKEL (reference sequence). The CDR3 loop spans 15 amino acids. The CDR3 DNA is TGTGCCAGCAGCCAAGGCGGGGGGTCTGCCAATGAGCAGTTCTTC. As protein: CASSQGGGSANEQFF.

The V gene is TRBV10-3, the J gene TRBJ2-6; D is unclear. The ends were cut back, 11 bases at V and 1 base at J, with 18 bases in the middle. Per germline, CDR1 ENHRY and CDR2 SYGVKD. CDR3 length equals 16 residues. The CDR3: CAAGDIRLSGANVLTF. The DNA of the CDR3 is TGTGCCGCCGGTGACATCAGGCTGTCTGGGGCCAACGTCCTGACTTTC.

This clonotype was found many times. The rearrangement joins TRBV12-3 or TRBV12-4 to TRBJ2-5, with 11 nucleotides matching TRBD2. CDR3 length: 15 amino acids. The V segment lost 5 bases and the J segment 2 bases; nucleotides outside the gene matches: 4. CDR3 protein: CASSPGTSGQETQYF. The CDR3 nucleotides are TGTGCCAGCAGTCCTGGGACTAGCGGACAAGAGACCCAGTACTTC.